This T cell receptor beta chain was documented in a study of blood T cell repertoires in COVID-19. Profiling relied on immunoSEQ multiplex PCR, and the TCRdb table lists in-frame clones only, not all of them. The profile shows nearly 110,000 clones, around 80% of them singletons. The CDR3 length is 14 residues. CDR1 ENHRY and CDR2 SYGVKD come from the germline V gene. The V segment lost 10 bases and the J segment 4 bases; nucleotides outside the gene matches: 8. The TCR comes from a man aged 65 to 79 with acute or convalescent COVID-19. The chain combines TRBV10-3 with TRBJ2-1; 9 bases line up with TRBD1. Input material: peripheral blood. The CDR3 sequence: CATVQGAGYNEQFF. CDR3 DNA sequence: TGTGCCACCGTACAGGGGGCTGGGTACAATGAGCAGTTCTTC.